In this sample, the clone carrying this T cell receptor (beta chain) turned up many times. This entry is derived from a study of blood T cells in healthy people across ages. Study summary: Template switching caught about one barcoded beta molecule for each two T cells.

The germline CDR1 and CDR2 sequences are SQVTM and ANQGSEA. The J segment lost 6 bases and the V segment lost 6 bases, leaving 10 bases of the junction unmatched. The CDR3 length is 15 residues. For the second PCR, which ran for 7 to 11 cycles, a sample-barcoded 5' primer and a J-beta primer mix were used. Every single cDNA molecule received a tag from a template-switch adaptor with 12 random nucleotides. TCRdb independently ran MiXCR on the 5' RACE reads; one entry per CDR3 protein. This table has roughly 1.7 million distinct CDR3 sequences, 30% to 40% appearing once. The clonotype was recovered from a woman younger than 45 in good health. The sequencing sample was made of blood. The gene calls are TRBV29-1 and TRBJ2-7; 14 bases are a match to TRBD2. CDR3 sequence: CSVGTSGSKTGEQYF. The CDR3 nucleotides are TGCAGCGTCGGGACTAGCGGGAGTAAAACGGGCGAGCAGTACTTC.